These T cell receptor beta chains were read from a single sample in a study of vaccination and CD4 T cells after COVID-19. MiXCR, applied by TCRdb to the PCR reads, yields one record per CDR3 protein. The profile shows around 4,000 distinct CDR3 sequences, 15% to 20% of them singletons. These TCRs' antigens remain unknown. The sequencing input was CD4+ T cells from blood, cultured in vitro. These receptors were taken from a human donor who had recovered from COVID-19. Each CDR3 is given with its conserved first and last residue. Each record gives: V gene, D gene, J gene, clone size, CDR3 DNA, CDR3 protein. A D gene is named only where the DNA matches it firmly. Size tells how often a clone was seen (once, few, many) or the class of an expanded clone, and some rows leave it out.

v_call: TRBV7-2; d_call: TRBD2; j_call: TRBJ2-1; clone_size: -; cdr3_nt: TGTGCCAGCAGCGGTTGGTTAGCGGGGGGGCCCTACAATGAGCAGTTCTTC; cdr3_aa: CASSGWLAGGPYNEQFF
v_call: TRBV5-4; d_call: TRBD1; j_call: TRBJ2-7; clone_size: -; cdr3_nt: TGTGCCAGCGCCCGGGACAGGGGTTCCTACGAGCAGTACTTC; cdr3_aa: CASARDRGSYEQYF
v_call: TRBV6-1; d_call: -; j_call: TRBJ1-5; clone_size: -; cdr3_nt: TGTGCCAGCAGCTCCCAACCCTGGCAGCCCCAGCATTTT; cdr3_aa: CASSSQPWQPQHF
v_call: TRBV28; d_call: -; j_call: TRBJ1-3; clone_size: hyperexpanded; cdr3_nt: TGTGCCAGCGGGGAGGGAAACACCATATATTTT; cdr3_aa: CASGEGNTIYF
v_call: TRBV27; d_call: -; j_call: TRBJ1-1; clone_size: -; cdr3_nt: TGTGCCAGCAGTCCCGGGACAACCCGGGGGAGGACTGAAGCTTTCTTT; cdr3_aa: CASSPGTTRGRTEAFF
v_call: TRBV19; d_call: TRBD1; j_call: TRBJ1-6; clone_size: few; cdr3_nt: TGTGCCACTGCGGGACAGGATAGAAACTCCTATAATTCACCCCTCCACTTT; cdr3_aa: CATAGQDRNSYNSPLHF
v_call: TRBV11-2; d_call: TRBD1; j_call: TRBJ1-2; clone_size: medium-sized; cdr3_nt: TGTGCCAGCAGCTTACGTAGGGGGGACAGGGGATCGTATGGCTACACCTTC; cdr3_aa: CASSLRRGDRGSYGYTF
v_call: TRBV14; d_call: -; j_call: TRBJ2-2; clone_size: -; cdr3_nt: TGTGCCAGCAGCTCACTCGGACTGGGCACCGGGGAGCTGTTTTTT; cdr3_aa: CASSSLGLGTGELFF
v_call: TRBV19; d_call: -; j_call: TRBJ2-7; clone_size: -; cdr3_nt: TGTGCCAGTAGTATAGTTGCCAACCGCGAGCAGTACTTC; cdr3_aa: CASSIVANREQYF
v_call: TRBV5-4; d_call: -; j_call: TRBJ1-3; clone_size: -; cdr3_nt: TGTGCCAGCAGCTCGACAGCCAACCCTGGAAACACCATATATTTT; cdr3_aa: CASSSTANPGNTIYF
v_call: TRBV19; d_call: -; j_call: TRBJ1-2; clone_size: -; cdr3_nt: TGTGCCAGTAGCGCACTCAACAGGGAATTTAACTATGGCTACACCTTC; cdr3_aa: CASSALNREFNYGYTF
v_call: TRBV2; d_call: -; j_call: TRBJ2-5; clone_size: few; cdr3_nt: TGTGCCAGCAGTGAAGGCTGGACCAACCAGGCCCAGTACTTC; cdr3_aa: CASSEGWTNQAQYF
v_call: TRBV14; d_call: -; j_call: TRBJ1-2; clone_size: medium-sized; cdr3_nt: TGTGCCAGCAGCCCGACGGGACCACCACGCTACACCTTC; cdr3_aa: CASSPTGPPRYTF
v_call: TRBV12-5; d_call: TRBD1; j_call: TRBJ2-1; clone_size: once; cdr3_nt: TGTGCTAGTGGTTTGGCGACCGTGACAGGGAACCCTACCTTC; cdr3_aa: CASGLATVTGNPTF
v_call: TRBV10-1; d_call: TRBD2; j_call: TRBJ2-1; clone_size: medium-sized; cdr3_nt: TGCGCCAGCAGTGCTGGACTAGCGGGGGGCGACAATGAGCAGTTCTTC; cdr3_aa: CASSAGLAGGDNEQFF
v_call: TRBV30; d_call: TRBD1; j_call: TRBJ2-7; clone_size: few; cdr3_nt: TGTGCCTGGAGTGTAGGGCAGGGGGCGGGCGAGCAGTACTTC; cdr3_aa: CAWSVGQGAGEQYF
v_call: TRBV6-5; d_call: -; j_call: TRBJ1-6; clone_size: few; cdr3_nt: TGTGCCAGCAGTTACTCGGCGAGGGGGATAGCTTCACCCCTCCACTTT; cdr3_aa: CASSYSARGIASPLHF
v_call: TRBV4-2; d_call: -; j_call: TRBJ2-7; clone_size: few; cdr3_nt: TGTGCCAGCAGCCTCACCGGAGGATACGAGCAGTACTTC; cdr3_aa: CASSLTGGYEQYF
v_call: TRBV10-3; d_call: -; j_call: TRBJ1-5; clone_size: few; cdr3_nt: TGTGCCATCAGTGAGTCGAAGGGGGGCAATCAGCCCCAGCATTTT; cdr3_aa: CAISESKGGNQPQHF
v_call: TRBV15; d_call: -; j_call: TRBJ2-7; clone_size: -; cdr3_nt: TGTGCCACCAGCAGAGAGGTCTCCTACGAGCAGTACTTC; cdr3_aa: CATSREVSYEQYF
v_call: TRBV7-8; d_call: TRBD1; j_call: TRBJ1-4; clone_size: few; cdr3_nt: TGTGCCAGCAGCCCCGACAGGGGGGGAGTGGCAACTAATGAAAAACTGTTTTTT; cdr3_aa: CASSPDRGGVATNEKLFF
v_call: TRBV20-1; d_call: TRBD1; j_call: TRBJ1-5; clone_size: medium-sized; cdr3_nt: TGCAGTGCTCTGACAGGGTTGAGCAATCAGCCCCAGCATTTT; cdr3_aa: CSALTGLSNQPQHF
v_call: TRBV20-1; d_call: TRBD1; j_call: TRBJ2-5; clone_size: few; cdr3_nt: TGCAGTGCGCCAGGGGGAGCGGAGACCCAGTACTTC; cdr3_aa: CSAPGGAETQYF
v_call: TRBV6-1; d_call: -; j_call: TRBJ1-1; clone_size: medium-sized; cdr3_nt: TGTGCCAGCATGGACAGATGGGGGAACACTGAAGCTTTCTTT; cdr3_aa: CASMDRWGNTEAFF
v_call: TRBV21-1; d_call: -; j_call: TRBJ1-1; clone_size: few; cdr3_nt: TGTGCCAGCAGCAAAGTCCTTAGGGGGCGAATGAACACTGAAGCTTTCTTT; cdr3_aa: CASSKVLRGRMNTEAFF
v_call: TRBV6-5; d_call: TRBD1; j_call: TRBJ1-5; clone_size: large; cdr3_nt: TGTGCCAGCAGTTACTCCCGGGACAGGGTTTTGAGCAATCAGCCCCAGCATTTT; cdr3_aa: CASSYSRDRVLSNQPQHF
v_call: TRBV12-3/TRBV12-4; d_call: -; j_call: TRBJ1-3; clone_size: -; cdr3_nt: TGTGCCAGCATAAAAGGTGGAAACACCATATATTTT; cdr3_aa: CASIKGGNTIYF
v_call: TRBV5-4; d_call: TRBD1; j_call: TRBJ2-5; clone_size: few; cdr3_nt: TGTGCCAGCAGCTCCCGGTCGACAGGGCTGGGGACCCAGTACTTC; cdr3_aa: CASSSRSTGLGTQYF
v_call: TRBV11-2; d_call: -; j_call: TRBJ2-1; clone_size: few; cdr3_nt: TGTGCCAGCAGCTTAGATAGGCCTGTCAGGGGGGCTAGCAATGAGCAGTTCTTC; cdr3_aa: CASSLDRPVRGASNEQFF
v_call: TRBV6-1; d_call: TRBD1; j_call: TRBJ2-1; clone_size: few; cdr3_nt: TGTGCCAGCAGTGAAAACGGAGGACAGGGGCCGTTCTTC; cdr3_aa: CASSENGGQGPFF
v_call: TRBV10-2; d_call: -; j_call: TRBJ2-7; clone_size: few; cdr3_nt: TGCGCCAGCAGTGAGTGTGGGCCAAATCTGTGCGAGCAGTACTTC; cdr3_aa: CASSECGPNLCEQYF
v_call: TRBV6-2/TRBV6-3; d_call: -; j_call: TRBJ2-2; clone_size: few; cdr3_nt: TGTGCCAGCAGTGGGAGCGACACCGGGGAGCTGTTTTTT; cdr3_aa: CASSGSDTGELFF
v_call: TRBV11-2; d_call: -; j_call: TRBJ2-2; clone_size: -; cdr3_nt: TGTGCCAGCAGCCGGGCGGACGTGAACACCGGGGAGCTGTTTTTT; cdr3_aa: CASSRADVNTGELFF
v_call: TRBV12-3/TRBV12-4; d_call: TRBD1; j_call: TRBJ2-7; clone_size: few; cdr3_nt: TGTGCCAGCAGTTTCGGGACAGGGGGCTACGAGCAGTACTTC; cdr3_aa: CASSFGTGGYEQYF
v_call: TRBV25-1; d_call: -; j_call: TRBJ2-2; clone_size: medium-sized; cdr3_nt: TGTGCCAGCGGGGTCCCCGGCCTCCGGGGCGGGGAGCTGTTTTTT; cdr3_aa: CASGVPGLRGGELFF
v_call: TRBV18; d_call: -; j_call: TRBJ1-5; clone_size: few; cdr3_nt: TGTGCCAGCTCACTCTATAGCAATCAGCCCCAGCATTTT; cdr3_aa: CASSLYSNQPQHF
v_call: TRBV7-8; d_call: -; j_call: TRBJ1-3; clone_size: few; cdr3_nt: TGTGCCAGCAGCTTATACTCTGGAAACACCATATATTTT; cdr3_aa: CASSLYSGNTIYF
v_call: TRBV18; d_call: -; j_call: TRBJ2-1; clone_size: few; cdr3_nt: TGTGCCAGCTCACTCAGGGCAGAGCAGTTCTTC; cdr3_aa: CASSLRAEQFF
v_call: TRBV20-1; d_call: TRBD2; j_call: TRBJ2-5; clone_size: -; cdr3_nt: TGCAGTGCTAACCCCAGTAGGGAGGGCCAAGAGACCCAGTACTTC; cdr3_aa: CSANPSREGQETQYF
v_call: TRBV6-1; d_call: -; j_call: TRBJ1-1; clone_size: large; cdr3_nt: TGTGCCAGCAGTCGTGGCGTAGGGGACACTGAAGCTTTCTTT; cdr3_aa: CASSRGVGDTEAFF
v_call: TRBV12-3/TRBV12-4; d_call: -; j_call: TRBJ2-3; clone_size: -; cdr3_nt: TGTGCCAGCCGTCCCGCTTCGAGGGGCACAGATACGCAGTATTTT; cdr3_aa: CASRPASRGTDTQYF
v_call: TRBV7-9; d_call: TRBD1; j_call: TRBJ2-5; clone_size: medium-sized; cdr3_nt: TGTGCCAGCAGCTTAGGGGGTTCCGGCCCCAGGGGGGAGACCCAGTACTTC; cdr3_aa: CASSLGGSGPRGETQYF